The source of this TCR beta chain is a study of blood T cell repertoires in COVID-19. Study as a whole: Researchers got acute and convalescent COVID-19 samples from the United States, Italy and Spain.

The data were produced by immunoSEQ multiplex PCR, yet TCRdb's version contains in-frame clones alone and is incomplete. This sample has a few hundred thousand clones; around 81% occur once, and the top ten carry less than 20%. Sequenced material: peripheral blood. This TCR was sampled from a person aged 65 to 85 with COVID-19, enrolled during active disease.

The CDR3 DNA follows: TGTGCCAGCAGCAATAGGGGGGAGGGCGGCGAGACCCAGTACTTC. Translating gives CASSNRGEGGETQYF. The chain employs TRBV7-2 and TRBJ2-5; D may be TRBD2 (7 bases). Germline V gene lookup returns CDR1 SGHTA and CDR2 FQGNSA. The CDR3 extends over 15 amino acids. V was pared by 5 bases and J by 5 bases, with 18 bases between.